The sequence of this T cell receptor beta chain was determined in a study of shared clonotypes between healthy human individuals. Background on the study: Per-donor plates numbered three CD4 naive, three CD4 memory, two CD8 naive and one CD8 memory. Study-wide results and limits: Measured sharing among donors was expected to vary with sequencing depth.

Recent acute infections and vaccinations were absent in the healthy HIV-negative adult donors. The CDR3 has 17 residues. Germline loops: CDR1 MDHEN, CDR2 SYDVKM. V shed 6 bases and J shed 4 bases, with 25 bases lying between them. In the original workflow: Junction-only immunoSEQ sequences carried no quality scores, so filtering differed. Sequencing was performed with immunoSEQ multiplex PCR; in TCRdb, only in-frame clones are kept and a portion is missing. D and trimming were read from the DNA, whereas the V and J calls and clone size are those reported in that table. The sample carries around 1,100,000 clones, approximately 75% recorded once. In regard to this clone: What it binds is not known.

V gene TRBV28 combines with J gene TRBJ2-7; D gene ambiguous. The sequence was collected from a man aged 18 to 35 in good health. Some clones in this sample may be carry-over from other donors' samples. The sequenced sample was memory CD4+ T cells from PBMCs. As to subset: CD45RA-negative fraction. CDR3 protein: CASSSTTQSASRYEQYF. CDR3 bases: TGTGCCAGCAGCTCCACTACCCAGTCCGCCTCTAGGTACGAGCAGTACTTC. Using reference TRBV28 and TRBJ2-7 for the parts outside the CDR3, the full variable domain is DVKVTQSSRYLVKRTGEKVFLECVQDMDHENMFWYRQDPGLGLRLIYFSYDVKMKEKGDIPEGYSVSREKKERFSLILESASTNQTSMYLCASSSTTQSASRYEQYFGPGTRLTVT.